The clone carrying this TCR beta chain is a singleton in its sample. This record belongs to a study of blood T cell repertoires in COVID-19. The wider study: Specimens from acute and convalescent COVID-19 originated in the United States, Italy and Spain. Sources were T cells, B-cell-depleted T cells, or PBMCs; the material itself was cDNA or gDNA.

Between the trimmed V and J ends, which lost 8 bases and 1 base, there was a span of 8 bases. Looked up from germline, CDR1 is SNHLY and CDR2 is FYNNEI. This CDR3 has 12 amino acids. TCRdb's table, derived via immunoSEQ multiplex PCR, lists solely in-frame clones and lacks some. The sample consists of approximately 300,000 clones, just under 90% of them appearing once. Patients from Seattle were sampled longitudinally, starting during active infection. This chain links TRBV2 with TRBJ1-1; D gene unclear. The sequenced sample was peripheral blood. This TCR derives from a woman between 45 and 60 years old with COVID-19, enrolled during active disease. The CDR3 DNA is TGTGCCAGCGCGGTTGGGAACACTGAAGCTTTCTTT. It translates to CASAVGNTEAFF.